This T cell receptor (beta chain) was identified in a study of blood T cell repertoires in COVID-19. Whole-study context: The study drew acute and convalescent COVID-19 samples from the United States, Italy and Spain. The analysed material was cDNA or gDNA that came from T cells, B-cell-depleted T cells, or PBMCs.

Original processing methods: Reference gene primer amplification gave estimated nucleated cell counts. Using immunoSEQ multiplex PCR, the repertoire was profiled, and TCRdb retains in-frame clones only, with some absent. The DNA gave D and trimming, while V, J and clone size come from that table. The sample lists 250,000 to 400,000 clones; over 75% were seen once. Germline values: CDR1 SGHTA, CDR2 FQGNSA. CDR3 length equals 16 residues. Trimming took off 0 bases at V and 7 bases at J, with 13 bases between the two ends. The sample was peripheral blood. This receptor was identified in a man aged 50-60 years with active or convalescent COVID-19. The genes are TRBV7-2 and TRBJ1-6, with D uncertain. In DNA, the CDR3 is TGTGCCAGCAGCTTAGCGCCCGGACTCTTAAATTCACCCCTCCACTTT. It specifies CASSLAPGLLNSPLHF.